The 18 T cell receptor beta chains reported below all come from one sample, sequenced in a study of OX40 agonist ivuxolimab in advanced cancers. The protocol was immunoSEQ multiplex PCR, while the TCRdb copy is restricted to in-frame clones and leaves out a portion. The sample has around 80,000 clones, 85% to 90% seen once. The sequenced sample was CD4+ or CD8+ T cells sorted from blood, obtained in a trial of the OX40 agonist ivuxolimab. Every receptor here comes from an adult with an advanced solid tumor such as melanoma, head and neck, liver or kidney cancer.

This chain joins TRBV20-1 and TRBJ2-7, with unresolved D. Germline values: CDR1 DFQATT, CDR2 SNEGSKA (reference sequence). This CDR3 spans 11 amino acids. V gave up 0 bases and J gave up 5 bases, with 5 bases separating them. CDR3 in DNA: TGCAGTGCTAGAGATCCCCACGAGCAGTACTTC. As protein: CSARDPHEQYF.

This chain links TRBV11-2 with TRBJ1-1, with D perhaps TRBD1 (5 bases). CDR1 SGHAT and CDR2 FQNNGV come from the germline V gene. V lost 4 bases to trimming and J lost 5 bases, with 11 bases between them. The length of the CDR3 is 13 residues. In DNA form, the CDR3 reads TGTGCCAGCAGCTCCTCCGGGGGGACTGAAGCTTTCTTT. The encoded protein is CASSSSGGTEAFF.

CDR3 in amino acids: CASSPRTGSGANVLTF. The CDR3 DNA sequence: TGTGCCAGCAGCCCAAGAACAGGGTCTGGGGCCAACGTCCTGACTTTC. The genes are TRBV9 and TRBJ2-6; D possibly corresponds to TRBD1 (6 bases). CDR3 length: 16 amino acids. Germline values: CDR1 SGDLS, CDR2 YYNGEE. Trimming stripped 4 bases from V and 1 base from J, with 12 bases between.

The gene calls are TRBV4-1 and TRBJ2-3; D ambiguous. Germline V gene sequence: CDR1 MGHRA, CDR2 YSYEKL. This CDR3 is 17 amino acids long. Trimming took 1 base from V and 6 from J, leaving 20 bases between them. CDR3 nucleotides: TGCGCCAGCAGCCAAGGGTCGGGCAGATCTCTCGACGATACGCAGTATTTT. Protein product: CASSQGSGRSLDDTQYF.

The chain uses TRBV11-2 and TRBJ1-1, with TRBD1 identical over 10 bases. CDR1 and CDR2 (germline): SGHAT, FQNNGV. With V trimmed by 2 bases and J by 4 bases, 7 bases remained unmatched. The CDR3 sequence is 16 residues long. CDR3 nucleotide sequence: TGTGCCAGCAGCTTATTGACAGGGGGCAGTTCCACTGAAGCTTTCTTT. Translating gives CASSLLTGGSSTEAFF.

CDR3 coding DNA: TGCGCCAGCAGTGATTTCGGGACATACTATGGCTACACCTTC. Its translation is CASSDFGTYYGYTF. The chain couples TRBV10-2 to TRBJ1-2, with D perhaps TRBD1 (6 bases). V gave up 3 bases and J gave up 3 bases, with 11 bases separating them. The CDR3 totals 14 residues. Germline V gene sequence: CDR1 WSHSY, CDR2 SAAADI.

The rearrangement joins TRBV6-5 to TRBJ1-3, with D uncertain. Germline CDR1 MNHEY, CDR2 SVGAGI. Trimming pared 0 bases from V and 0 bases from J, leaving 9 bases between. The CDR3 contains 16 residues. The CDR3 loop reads CASSYSTTVSGNTIYF. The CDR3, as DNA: TGTGCCAGCAGTTACTCGACGACCGTCTCTGGAAACACCATATATTTT.

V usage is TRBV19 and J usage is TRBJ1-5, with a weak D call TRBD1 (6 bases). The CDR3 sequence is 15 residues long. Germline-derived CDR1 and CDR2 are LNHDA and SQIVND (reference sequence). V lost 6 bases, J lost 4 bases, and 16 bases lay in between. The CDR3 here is CASRKGTHANQPQHF. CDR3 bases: TGTGCCAGTAGAAAAGGGACACATGCTAATCAGCCCCAGCATTTT.

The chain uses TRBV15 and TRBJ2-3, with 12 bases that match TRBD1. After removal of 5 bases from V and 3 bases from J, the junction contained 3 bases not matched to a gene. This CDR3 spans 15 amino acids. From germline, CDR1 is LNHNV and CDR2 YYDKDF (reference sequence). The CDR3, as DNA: TGTGCCACCAGCCGGGGACAGGGGGCGACAGATACGCAGTATTTT. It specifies CATSRGQGATDTQYF. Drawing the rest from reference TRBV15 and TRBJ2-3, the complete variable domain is DAMVIQNPRYQVTQFGKPVTLSCSQTLNHNVMYWYQQKSSQAPKLLFHYYDKDFNNEADTPDNFQSRRPNTSFCFLDIRSPGLGDTAMYLCATSRGQGATDTQYFGPGTRLTVL.

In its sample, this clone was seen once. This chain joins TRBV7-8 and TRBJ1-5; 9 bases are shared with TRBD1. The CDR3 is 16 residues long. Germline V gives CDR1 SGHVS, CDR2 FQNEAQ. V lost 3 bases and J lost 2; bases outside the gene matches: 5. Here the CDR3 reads CASSFPGQGGNQPQHF. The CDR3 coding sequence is TGTGCCAGCAGCTTCCCGGGACAGGGAGGCAATCAGCCCCAGCATTTT.

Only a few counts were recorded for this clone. CDR3 coding DNA: TGTGCCAGCAATCTGGGCCCCAATCAGCCCCAGCATTTT. It encodes CASNLGPNQPQHF. The J gene is TRBJ1-5, the V gene TRBV2; D is undetermined. Trimming stripped 7 bases from V and 3 bases from J, with 10 bases between. CDR1 and CDR2 from the germline V gene are SNHLY and FYNNEI. The CDR3 covers 13 residues.

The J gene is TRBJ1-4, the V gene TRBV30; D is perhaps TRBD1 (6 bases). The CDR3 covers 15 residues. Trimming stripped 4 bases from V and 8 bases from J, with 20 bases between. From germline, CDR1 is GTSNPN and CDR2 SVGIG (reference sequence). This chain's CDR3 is CAWTEGGNPREKLFF. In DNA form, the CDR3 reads TGTGCCTGGACCGAAGGGGGGAACCCTCGAGAAAAACTGTTTTTT.

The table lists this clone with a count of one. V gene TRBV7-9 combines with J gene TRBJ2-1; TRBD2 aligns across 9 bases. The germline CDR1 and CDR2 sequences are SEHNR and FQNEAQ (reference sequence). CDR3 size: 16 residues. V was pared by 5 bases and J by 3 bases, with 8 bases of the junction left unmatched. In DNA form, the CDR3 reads TGTGCCAGCAGCCTGAGACTAGCGGATAACTACAATGAGCAGTTCTTC. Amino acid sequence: CASSLRLADNYNEQFF.

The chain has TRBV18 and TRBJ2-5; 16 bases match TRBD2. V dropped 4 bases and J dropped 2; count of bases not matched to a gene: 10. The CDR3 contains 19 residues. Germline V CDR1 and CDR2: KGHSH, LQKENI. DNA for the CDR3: TGTGCCAGCTCACACTCCGGGACTAGCGGGAGGGCCGTACAAGAGACCCAGTACTTC. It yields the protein CASSHSGTSGRAVQETQYF.

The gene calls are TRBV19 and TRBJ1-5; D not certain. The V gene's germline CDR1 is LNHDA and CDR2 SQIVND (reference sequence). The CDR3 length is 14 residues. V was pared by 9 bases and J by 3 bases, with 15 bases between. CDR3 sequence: CASPGGTPNQPQHF. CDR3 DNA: TGTGCCAGCCCGGGAGGCACCCCCAATCAGCCCCAGCATTTT.

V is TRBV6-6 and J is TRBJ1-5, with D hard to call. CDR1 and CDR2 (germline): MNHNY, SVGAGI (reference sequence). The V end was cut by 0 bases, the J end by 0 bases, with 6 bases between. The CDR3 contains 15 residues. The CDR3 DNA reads TGTGCCAGCAGTTACTCGATCCCTAGCAATCAGCCCCAGCATTTT. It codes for CASSYSIPSNQPQHF.

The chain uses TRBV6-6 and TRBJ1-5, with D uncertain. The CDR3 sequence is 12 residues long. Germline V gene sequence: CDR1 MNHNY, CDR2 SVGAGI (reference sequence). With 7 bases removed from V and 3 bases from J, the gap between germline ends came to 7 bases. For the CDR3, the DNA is TGTGCCAGCAAACAAACCAATCAGCCCCAGCATTTT. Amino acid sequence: CASKQTNQPQHF.

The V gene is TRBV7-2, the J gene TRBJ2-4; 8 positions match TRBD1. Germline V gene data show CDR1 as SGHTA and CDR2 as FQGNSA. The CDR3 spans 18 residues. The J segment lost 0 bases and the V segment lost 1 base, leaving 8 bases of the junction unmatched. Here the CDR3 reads CASSLGFRGPLAKNIQYF. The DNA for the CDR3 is TGTGCCAGCAGCTTAGGCTTCAGGGGGCCTCTAGCCAAAAACATTCAGTACTTC.